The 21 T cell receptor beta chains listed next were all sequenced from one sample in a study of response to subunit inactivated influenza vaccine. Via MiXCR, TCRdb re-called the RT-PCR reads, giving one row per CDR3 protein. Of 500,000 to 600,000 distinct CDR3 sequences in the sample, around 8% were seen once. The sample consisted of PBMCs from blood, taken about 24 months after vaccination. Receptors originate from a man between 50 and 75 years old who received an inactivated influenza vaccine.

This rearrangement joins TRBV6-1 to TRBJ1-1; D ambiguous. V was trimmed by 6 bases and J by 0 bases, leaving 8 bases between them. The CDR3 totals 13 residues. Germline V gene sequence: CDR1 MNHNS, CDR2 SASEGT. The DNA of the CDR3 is TGTGCCAGCAGGTTGGAGGTGAACACTGAAGCTTTCTTT. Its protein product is CASRLEVNTEAFF.

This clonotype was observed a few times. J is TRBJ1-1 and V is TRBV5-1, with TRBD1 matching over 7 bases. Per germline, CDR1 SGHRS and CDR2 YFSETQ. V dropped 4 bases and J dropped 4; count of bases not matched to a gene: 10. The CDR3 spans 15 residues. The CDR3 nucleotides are TGCGCCAGCAGCATAGGGGGCGAGAGTAGCACTGAAGCTTTCTTT. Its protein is CASSIGGESSTEAFF.

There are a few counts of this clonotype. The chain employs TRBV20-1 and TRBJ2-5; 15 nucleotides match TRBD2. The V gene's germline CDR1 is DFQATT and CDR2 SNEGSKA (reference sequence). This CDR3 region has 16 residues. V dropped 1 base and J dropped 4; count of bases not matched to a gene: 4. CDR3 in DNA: TGCAGTGCTAGAGGGACTAGCGGGAGGGTGCTAGAGACCCAGTACTTC. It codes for CSARGTSGRVLETQYF.

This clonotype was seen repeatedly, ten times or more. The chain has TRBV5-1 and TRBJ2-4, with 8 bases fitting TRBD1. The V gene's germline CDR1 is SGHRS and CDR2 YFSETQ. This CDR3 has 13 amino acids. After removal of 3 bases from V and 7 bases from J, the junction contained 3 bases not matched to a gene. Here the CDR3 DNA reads TGCGCCAGCAGCTCGGGACAGGACAACATTCAGTACTTC. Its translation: CASSSGQDNIQYF.

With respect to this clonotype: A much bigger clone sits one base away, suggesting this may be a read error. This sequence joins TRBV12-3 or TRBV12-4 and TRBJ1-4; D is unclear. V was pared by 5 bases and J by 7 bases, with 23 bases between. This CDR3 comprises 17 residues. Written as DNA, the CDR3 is TGTGCCAGCAGTGTTATGAACCTGAACCGTCTACCTGAAAAACTGTTTTTT. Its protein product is CASSVMNLNRLPEKLFF.

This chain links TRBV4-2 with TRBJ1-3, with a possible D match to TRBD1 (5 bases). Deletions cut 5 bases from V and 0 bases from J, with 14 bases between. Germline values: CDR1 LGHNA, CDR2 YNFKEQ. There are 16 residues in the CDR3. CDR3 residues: CASSIPGAYSGNTIYF. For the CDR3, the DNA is TGTGCCAGCAGCATCCCCGGGGCCTACTCTGGAAACACCATATATTTT.

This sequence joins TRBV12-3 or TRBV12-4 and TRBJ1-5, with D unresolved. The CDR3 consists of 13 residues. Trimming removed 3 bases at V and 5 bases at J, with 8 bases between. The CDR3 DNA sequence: TGTGCCAGCAGTTTGGGCTTTCATCAGCCCCAGCATTTT. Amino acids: CASSLGFHQPQHF.

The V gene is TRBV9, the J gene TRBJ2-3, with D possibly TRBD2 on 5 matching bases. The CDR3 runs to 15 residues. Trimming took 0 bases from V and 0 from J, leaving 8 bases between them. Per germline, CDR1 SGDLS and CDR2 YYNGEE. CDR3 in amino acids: CASSVEAVSTDTQYF. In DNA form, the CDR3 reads TGTGCCAGCAGCGTAGAAGCGGTTAGCACAGATACGCAGTATTTT.

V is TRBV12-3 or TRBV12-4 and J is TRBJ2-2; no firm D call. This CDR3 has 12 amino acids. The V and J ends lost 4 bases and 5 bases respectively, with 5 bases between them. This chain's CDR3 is CASSWVTGELFF. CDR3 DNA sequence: TGTGCCAGCAGTTGGGTAACCGGGGAGCTGTTTTTT.

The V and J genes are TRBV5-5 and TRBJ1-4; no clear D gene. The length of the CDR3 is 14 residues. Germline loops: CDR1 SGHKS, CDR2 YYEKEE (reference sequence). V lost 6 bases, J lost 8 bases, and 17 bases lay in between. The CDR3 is CASNSYGSGEKLFF. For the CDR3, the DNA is TGTGCCAGCAACTCCTATGGCTCTGGCGAAAAACTGTTTTTT.

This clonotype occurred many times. The DNA of the CDR3 is TGTGCCAGCACTCTCGGGGGCGGGGGAGCCAGCTCCTACAATGAGCAGTTCTTC. Residues: CASTLGGGGASSYNEQFF. The chain couples TRBV11-3 to TRBJ2-1; perhaps TRBD2 as D (7 bases). The germline V and J ends were trimmed by 7 bases and 0 bases, with 22 bases remaining between them. Germline V gene sequence: CDR1 SGHNT, CDR2 YENEEA. The CDR3 is 18 amino acids.

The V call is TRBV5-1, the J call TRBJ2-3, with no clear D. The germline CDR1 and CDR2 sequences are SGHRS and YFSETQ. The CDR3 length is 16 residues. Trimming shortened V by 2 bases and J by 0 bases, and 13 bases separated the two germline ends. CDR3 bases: TGCGCCAGCAGCTTTTATCCCGCCCGTAGCACAGATACGCAGTATTTT. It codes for CASSFYPARSTDTQYF.

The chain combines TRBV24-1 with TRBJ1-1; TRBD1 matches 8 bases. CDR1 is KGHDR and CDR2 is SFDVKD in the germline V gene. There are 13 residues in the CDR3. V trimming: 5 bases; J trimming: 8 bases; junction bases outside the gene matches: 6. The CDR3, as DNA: TGTGCCACCAGTGGCACAGGGGGTGGGGAAGCTTTCTTT. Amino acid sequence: CATSGTGGGEAFF.

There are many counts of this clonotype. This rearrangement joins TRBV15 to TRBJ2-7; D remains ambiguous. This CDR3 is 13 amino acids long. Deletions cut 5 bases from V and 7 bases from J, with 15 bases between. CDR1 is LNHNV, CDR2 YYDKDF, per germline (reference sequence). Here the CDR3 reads CATSSLGLSEQYF. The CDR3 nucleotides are TGTGCCACCAGCTCGCTGGGGTTGAGTGAGCAGTACTTC. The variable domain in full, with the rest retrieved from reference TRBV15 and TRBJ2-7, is DAMVIQNPRYQVTQFGKPVTLSCSQTLNHNVMYWYQQKSSQAPKLLFHYYDKDFNNEADTPDNFQSRRPNTSFCFLDIRSPGLGDTAMYLCATSSLGLSEQYFGPGTRLTVT.

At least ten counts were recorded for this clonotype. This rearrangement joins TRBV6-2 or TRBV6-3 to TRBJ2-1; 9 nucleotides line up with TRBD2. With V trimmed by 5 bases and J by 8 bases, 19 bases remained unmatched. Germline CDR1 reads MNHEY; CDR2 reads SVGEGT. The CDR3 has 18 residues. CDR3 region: CASSPRWTSARVYHEQFF. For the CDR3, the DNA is TGTGCCAGCAGTCCAAGATGGACTAGCGCGAGGGTTTATCATGAGCAGTTCTTC.

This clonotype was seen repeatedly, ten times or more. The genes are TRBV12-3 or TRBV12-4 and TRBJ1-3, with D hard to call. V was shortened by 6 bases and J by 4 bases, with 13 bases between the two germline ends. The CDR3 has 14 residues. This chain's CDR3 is CASSPQQVGNTIYF. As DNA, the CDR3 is TGTGCCAGCAGCCCCCAACAAGTCGGAAACACCATATATTTT.

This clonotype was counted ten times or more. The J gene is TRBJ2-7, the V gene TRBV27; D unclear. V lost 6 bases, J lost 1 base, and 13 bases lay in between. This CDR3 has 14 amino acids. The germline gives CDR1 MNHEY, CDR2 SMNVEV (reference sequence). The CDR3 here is CASSLGSGSYEQYF. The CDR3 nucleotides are TGTGCCAGCAGCTTAGGGTCCGGATCCTACGAGCAGTACTTC.

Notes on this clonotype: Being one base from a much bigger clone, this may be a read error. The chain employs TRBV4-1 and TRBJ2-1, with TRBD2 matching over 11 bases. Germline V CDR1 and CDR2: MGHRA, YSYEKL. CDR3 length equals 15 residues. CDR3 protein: CASGQLTSGNGEQFF. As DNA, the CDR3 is TGCGCCAGCGGCCAGTTGACTAGCGGGAATGGTGAGCAGTTCTTC.

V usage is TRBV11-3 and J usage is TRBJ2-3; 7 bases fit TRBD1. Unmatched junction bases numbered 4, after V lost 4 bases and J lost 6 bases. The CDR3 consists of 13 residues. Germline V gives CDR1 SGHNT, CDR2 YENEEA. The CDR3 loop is CASSSGQSDTQYF. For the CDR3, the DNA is TGTGCCAGCAGCTCGGGACAGTCCGATACGCAGTATTTT.

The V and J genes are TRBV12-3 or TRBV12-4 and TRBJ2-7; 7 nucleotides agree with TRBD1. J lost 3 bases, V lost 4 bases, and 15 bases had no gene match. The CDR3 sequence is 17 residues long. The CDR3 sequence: CASSSSPGSGTDYEQYF. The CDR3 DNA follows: TGTGCCAGCAGTTCCTCTCCCGGCTCAGGGACAGACTACGAGCAGTACTTC.

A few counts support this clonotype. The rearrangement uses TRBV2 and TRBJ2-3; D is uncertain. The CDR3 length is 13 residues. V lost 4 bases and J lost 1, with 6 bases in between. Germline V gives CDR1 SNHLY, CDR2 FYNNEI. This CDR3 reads CASSAFGTDTQYF. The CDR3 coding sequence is TGTGCCAGCAGTGCCTTCGGCACAGATACGCAGTATTTT.